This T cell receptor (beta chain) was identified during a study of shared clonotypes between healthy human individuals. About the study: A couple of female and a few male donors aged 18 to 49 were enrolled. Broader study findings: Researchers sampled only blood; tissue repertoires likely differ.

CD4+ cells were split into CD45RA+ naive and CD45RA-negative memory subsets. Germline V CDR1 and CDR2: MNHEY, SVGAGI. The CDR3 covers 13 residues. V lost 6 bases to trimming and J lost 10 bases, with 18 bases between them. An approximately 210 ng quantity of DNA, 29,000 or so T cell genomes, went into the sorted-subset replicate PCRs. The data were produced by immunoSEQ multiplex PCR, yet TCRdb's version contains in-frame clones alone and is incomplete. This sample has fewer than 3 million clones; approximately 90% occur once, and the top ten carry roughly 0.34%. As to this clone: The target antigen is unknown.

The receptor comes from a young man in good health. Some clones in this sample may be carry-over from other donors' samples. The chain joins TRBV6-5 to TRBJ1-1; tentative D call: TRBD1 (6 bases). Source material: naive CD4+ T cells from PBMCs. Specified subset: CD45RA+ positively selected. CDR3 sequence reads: CASSQGRVGAAFF. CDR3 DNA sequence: TGTGCCAGCAGCCAAGGAAGGGTGGGGGCAGCTTTCTTT.